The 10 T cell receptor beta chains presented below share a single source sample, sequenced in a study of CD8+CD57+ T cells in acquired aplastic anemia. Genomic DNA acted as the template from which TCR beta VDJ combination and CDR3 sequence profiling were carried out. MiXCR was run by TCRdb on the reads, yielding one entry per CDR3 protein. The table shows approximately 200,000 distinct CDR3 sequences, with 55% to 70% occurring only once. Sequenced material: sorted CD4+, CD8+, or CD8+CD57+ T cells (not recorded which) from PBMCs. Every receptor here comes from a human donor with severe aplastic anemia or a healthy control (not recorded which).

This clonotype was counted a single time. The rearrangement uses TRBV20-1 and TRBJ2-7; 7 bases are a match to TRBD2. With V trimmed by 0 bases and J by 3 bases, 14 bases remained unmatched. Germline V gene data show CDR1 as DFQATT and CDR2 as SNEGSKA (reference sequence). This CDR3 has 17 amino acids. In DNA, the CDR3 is TGCAGTGCTAGAGACAGCCAGGCACTAGCGAGGAACTACGAGCAGTACTTC. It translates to CSARDSQALARNYEQYF.

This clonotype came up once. CDR3 region: CASSLIGGNWDTDTQYF. The CDR3 DNA is TGTGCCAGCAGCTTAATAGGAGGAAATTGGGACACAGATACGCAGTATTTT. This chain uses TRBV5-6 with TRBJ2-3; TRBD2 is a possible D gene (5 bases). The CDR3 is made up of 17 amino acids. The V gene lost 2 bases and the J gene lost 2 bases, with 18 bases spanning the gap. Germline lookup yields CDR1 SGHDT and CDR2 YYEEEE.

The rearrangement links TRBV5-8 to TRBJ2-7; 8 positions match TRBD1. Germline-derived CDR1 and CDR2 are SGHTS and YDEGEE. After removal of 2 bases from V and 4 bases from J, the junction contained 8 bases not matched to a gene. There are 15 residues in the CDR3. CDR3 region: CASSLDGQGPYEQYF. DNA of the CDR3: TGTGCCAGCAGCTTAGATGGACAGGGCCCATACGAGCAGTACTTC. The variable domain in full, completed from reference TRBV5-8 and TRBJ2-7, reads EAGVTQSPTHLIKTRGQQATLRCSPISGHTSVYWYQQALGLGLQFLLWYDEGEERNRGNFPPRFSGRQFPNYSSELNVNALELEDSALYLCASSLDGQGPYEQYFGPGTRLTVT.

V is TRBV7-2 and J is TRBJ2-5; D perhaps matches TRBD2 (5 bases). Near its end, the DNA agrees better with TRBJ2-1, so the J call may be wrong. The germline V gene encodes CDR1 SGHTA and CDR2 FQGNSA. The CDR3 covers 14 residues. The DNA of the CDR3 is TGTGCCAGCAGCCCCCAGCGGTCCTACAATGAGCAGTTCTTC. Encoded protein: CASSPQRSYNEQFF.

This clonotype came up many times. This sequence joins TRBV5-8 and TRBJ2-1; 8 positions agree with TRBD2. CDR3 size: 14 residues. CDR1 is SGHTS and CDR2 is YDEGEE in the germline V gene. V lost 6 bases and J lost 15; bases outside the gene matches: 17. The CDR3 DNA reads TGTGCCAGCACCCTGCGGGGAACTAGCGGAAACCTGTTCTTC. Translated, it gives CASTLRGTSGNLFF. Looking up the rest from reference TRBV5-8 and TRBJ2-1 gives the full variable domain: EAGVTQSPTHLIKTRGQQATLRCSPISGHTSVYWYQQALGLGLQFLLWYDEGEERNRGNFPPRFSGRQFPNYSSELNVNALELEDSALYLCASTLRGTSGNLFFGPGTRLTVL.

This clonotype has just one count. The CDR3 sequence: CASSLRKGNEQFF. The DNA of the CDR3 is TGTGCCAGCAGCTTGAGGAAGGGAAATGAGCAGTTCTTC. The chain is built from TRBV7-9 and TRBJ2-1; D is uncertain. The CDR3 sequence is 13 residues long. V lost 3 bases and J 7 bases, leaving 10 bases between the germline ends. CDR1 and CDR2 (germline): SEHNR, FQNEAQ (reference sequence).

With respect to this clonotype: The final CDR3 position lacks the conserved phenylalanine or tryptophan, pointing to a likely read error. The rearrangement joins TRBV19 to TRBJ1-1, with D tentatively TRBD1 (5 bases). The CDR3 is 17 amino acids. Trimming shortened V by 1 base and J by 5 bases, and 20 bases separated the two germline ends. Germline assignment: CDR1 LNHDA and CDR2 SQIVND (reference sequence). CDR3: CASSIAAQGWKTTEAFI. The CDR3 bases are TGTGCCAGTAGTATAGCCGCCCAGGGCTGGAAGACAACTGAAGCTTTCATT.

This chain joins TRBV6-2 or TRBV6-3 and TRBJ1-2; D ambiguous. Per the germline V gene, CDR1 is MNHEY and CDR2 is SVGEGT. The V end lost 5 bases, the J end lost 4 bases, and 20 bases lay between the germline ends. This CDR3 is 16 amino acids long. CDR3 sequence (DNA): TGTGCCAGCAGTCTGACCAGGACCCCCCTTTCCTATGGCTACACCTTC. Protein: CASSLTRTPLSYGYTF.

CDR3 bases: TGTGCCAGTAGTCCGGCAGGAGACTTCTATGGCTACACCTTC. Amino acids: CASSPAGDFYGYTF. The genes are TRBV19 and TRBJ1-2; D not resolved. CDR1 LNHDA and CDR2 SQIVND come from the germline V gene (reference sequence). This CDR3 has 14 amino acids. The ends were cut back, 5 bases at V and 4 bases at J, with 14 bases in the middle.

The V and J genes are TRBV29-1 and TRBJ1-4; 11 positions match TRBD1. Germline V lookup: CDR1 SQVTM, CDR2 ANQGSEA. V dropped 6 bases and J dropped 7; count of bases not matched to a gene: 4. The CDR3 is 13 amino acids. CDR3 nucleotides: TGCAGCGTCCGGACAGGGGGCGGTGAAAAACTGTTTTTT. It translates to CSVRTGGGEKLFF. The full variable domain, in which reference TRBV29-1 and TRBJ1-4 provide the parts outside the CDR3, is SAVISQKPSRDICQRGTSLTIQCQVDSQVTMMFWYRQQPGQSLTLIATANQGSEATYESGFVIDKFPISRPNLTFSTLTVSNMSPEDSSIYLCSVRTGGGEKLFFGSGTQLSVL.